This T cell receptor beta chain stems from a study of T-cell memory formation after mild COVID-19. This clonotype was detected a few times. Its antigen is undetermined. Study observations and caveats: Clones shrinking between day 15 and 85 showed a balanced CD4/CD8 split, and those that grew later tilted toward CD4+. CD4+ contracting clones were mainly CM and EM; CD8+ ones, EMRA. For second-wave clones that peaked at day 37, SARS-CoV-2 specificity went unverified.

V was clipped by 3 bases and J by 7 bases; unmatched bases: 10. The CDR3 consists of 15 residues. MiXCR, applied by TCRdb to the 5' RACE reads, yields one record per CDR3 protein. Seen here are approximately 250,000 distinct CDR3 sequences, 15% to 20% observed once, and the top ten hold roughly 23%. The clonotype comes from a man between 18 and 35 years old who had mild COVID-19 (a few samples of this study predate the infection). Cell type and time point are not known. The chain combines TRBV12-3 or TRBV12-4 with TRBJ2-5, with 8 bases aligning to TRBD2. Sequencing used PBMCs or a T cell subset sorted from them (not recorded which). The CDR3 spells CASSFTRGGRGTQYF. Written as DNA, the CDR3 is TGTGCCAGCAGTTTTACTCGGGGGGGCCGGGGGACCCAGTACTTC.